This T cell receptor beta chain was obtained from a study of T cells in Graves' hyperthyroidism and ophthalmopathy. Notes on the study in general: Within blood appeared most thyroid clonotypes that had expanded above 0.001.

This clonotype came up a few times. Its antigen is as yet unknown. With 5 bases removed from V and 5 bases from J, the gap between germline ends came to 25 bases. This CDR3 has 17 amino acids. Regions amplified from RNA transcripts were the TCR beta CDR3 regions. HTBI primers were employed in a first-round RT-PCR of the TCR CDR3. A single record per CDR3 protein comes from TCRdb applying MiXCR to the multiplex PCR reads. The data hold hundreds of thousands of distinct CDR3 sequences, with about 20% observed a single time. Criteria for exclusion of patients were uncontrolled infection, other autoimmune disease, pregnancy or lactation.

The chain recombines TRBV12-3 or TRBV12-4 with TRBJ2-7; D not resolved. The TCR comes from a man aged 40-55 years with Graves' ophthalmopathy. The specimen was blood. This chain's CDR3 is CASSLGRRLQIIHEQYF. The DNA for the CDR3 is TGTGCCAGCAGTCTCGGAAGAAGACTCCAAATAATCCACGAGCAGTACTTC.